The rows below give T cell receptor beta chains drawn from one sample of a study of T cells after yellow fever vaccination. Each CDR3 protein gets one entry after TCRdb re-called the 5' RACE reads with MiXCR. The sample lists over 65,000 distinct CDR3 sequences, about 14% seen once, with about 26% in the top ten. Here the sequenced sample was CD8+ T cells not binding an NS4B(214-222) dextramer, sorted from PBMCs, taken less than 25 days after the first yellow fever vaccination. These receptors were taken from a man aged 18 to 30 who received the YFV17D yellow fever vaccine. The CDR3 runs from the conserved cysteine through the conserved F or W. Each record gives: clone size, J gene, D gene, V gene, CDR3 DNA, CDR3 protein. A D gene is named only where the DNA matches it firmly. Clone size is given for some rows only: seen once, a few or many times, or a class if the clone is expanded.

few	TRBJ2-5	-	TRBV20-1	TGCAGTGCCGCCCCGCGACAGCCGTACCAAGAGACCCAGTACTTC	CSAAPRQPYQETQYF
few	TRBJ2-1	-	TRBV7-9	TGTGCCAGCAGCCGACCCTCGACCGGGACTCCCTACAATGAGCAGTTCTTC	CASSRPSTGTPYNEQFF
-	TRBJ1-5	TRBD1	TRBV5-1	TGCGCCAGCAGCGCCGGGACAGGGAGGGATCAGCCCCAGCATTTT	CASSAGTGRDQPQHF
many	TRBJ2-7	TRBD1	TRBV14	TGTGCCAGCAGCCGGGACAGCTACTACGAGCAGTACTTC	CASSRDSYYEQYF
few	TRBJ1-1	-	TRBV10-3	TGTGCCATCAGGATGACAGGGAACACTGAAGCTTTCTTT	CAIRMTGNTEAFF
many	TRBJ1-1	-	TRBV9	TGTGCCAGCAGCGCGGTCGAAACTGAAGCTTTCTTT	CASSAVETEAFF
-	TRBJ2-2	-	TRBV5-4	TGTGCCAGCAGCTTCGGTGGGGAGCTGTTTTTT	CASSFGGELFF
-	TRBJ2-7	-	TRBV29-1	TGCAGCGTTGAAGGACTCACCTACGAGCAGTACTTC	CSVEGLTYEQYF
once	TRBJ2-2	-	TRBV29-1	TGCAGCGTGCGTGACAGCGCGAACACCGGGGAGCTGTTTTTT	CSVRDSANTGELFF
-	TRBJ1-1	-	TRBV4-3	TGCGCCAGCAGCCAAGATAGCCCACGGGCTCCTGGGAGTACTGAAGCTTTCTTT	CASSQDSPRAPGSTEAFF
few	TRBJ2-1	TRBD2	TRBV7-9	TGTGCCAGCAGCCCCAGGGGTCGGACTAGCGTCTTGAATGAGCAGTTCTTC	CASSPRGRTSVLNEQFF
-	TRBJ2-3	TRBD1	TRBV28	TGTGCCAGCAGTTTTAAGGGGGCTAGAGATACGCAGTATTTT	CASSFKGARDTQYF
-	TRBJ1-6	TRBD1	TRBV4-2	TGTGCCAGCAGCCAGGCCGGGACAGTATATAATTCACCCCTCCACTTT	CASSQAGTVYNSPLHF
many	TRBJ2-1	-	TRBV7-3	TGTGCCAGCAGCTCTATAGGGGGGGGAAATGATGAGCAGTTCTTC	CASSSIGGGNDEQFF
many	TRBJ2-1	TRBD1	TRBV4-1	TGCGCCAGCAGCCAAGATGGAGGGACAGGGTACAATGAGCAGTTCTTC	CASSQDGGTGYNEQFF
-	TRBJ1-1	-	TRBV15	TGTGCCACCGACGGGGGTTCTGAAGCTTTCTTT	CATDGGSEAFF
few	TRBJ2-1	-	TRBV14	TGTGCCAGCAGCCAAGATCTGGTCATCAGCTCCTACAATGAGCAGTTCTTC	CASSQDLVISSYNEQFF
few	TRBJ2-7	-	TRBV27	TGTGCCAGCAGTTTTTCCGGGGGGCCCTACGAGCAGTACTTC	CASSFSGGPYEQYF
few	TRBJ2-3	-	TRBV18	TGTGCCAGCTCATCCCCGCCGGGATCAAGCACAGATACGCAGTATTTT	CASSSPPGSSTDTQYF
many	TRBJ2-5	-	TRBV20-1	TGCAGTGCTAGAGGCCAGCATCAGACCCAGTACTTC	CSARGQHQTQYF
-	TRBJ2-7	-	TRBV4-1	TGCGCCAGCAGCCAAGACGCAGGGACCTACGAGCAGTACTTC	CASSQDAGTYEQYF
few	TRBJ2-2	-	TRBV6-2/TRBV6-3	TGTGCCAGCAGTTACTCCGGGGCGGCAGGGGAGCTGTTTTTT	CASSYSGAAGELFF
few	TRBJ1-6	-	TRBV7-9	TGTGCCAGCAGCTTAGGGTCCCGACAGCCCGGTTCACCCCTCCACTTT	CASSLGSRQPGSPLHF
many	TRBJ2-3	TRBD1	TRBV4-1	TGCGCCAGCAGCCAAGACAGGGGGCAGTCAGATACGCAGTATTTT	CASSQDRGQSDTQYF
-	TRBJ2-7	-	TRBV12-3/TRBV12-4	TGTGCCAGCAGTTTCCCGCAGACCCCCTACGAGCAGTACTTC	CASSFPQTPYEQYF
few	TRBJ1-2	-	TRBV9	TGTGCCAGCAGCGTAAGCACCACCTGGGAGGAGGGCTACACCTTC	CASSVSTTWEEGYTF
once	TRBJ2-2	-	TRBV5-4	TGTGCCAGAAGCTTGGGTGTCAGCGCCGGGGAGCTGTTTTTT	CARSLGVSAGELFF
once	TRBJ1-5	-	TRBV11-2	TGTGCCAGCAGCTCCGGGGGCCCGGGGCCAGCCTTTAATCAGCCCCAGCATTTT	CASSSGGPGPAFNQPQHF
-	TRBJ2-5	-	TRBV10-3	TGTGCCATCAGTGAGTCGGGAATCTCCCGCTCGGGGGGCCGACAAGAGACCCAGTACTTC	CAISESGISRSGGRQETQYF
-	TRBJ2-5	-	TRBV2	TGTGCCAGCAGTGAACCCGGGACCCAAGAGACCCAGTACTTC	CASSEPGTQETQYF